The 15 T cell receptor beta chains in this list originate from one sample, sequenced in a study of shared clonotypes between healthy human individuals. The naive CD8 subset, CD45RO-negative cells positively selected for CCR7, excluded terminally differentiated effector memory CD45RA+ cells. The data were produced by immunoSEQ multiplex PCR, yet TCRdb's version contains in-frame clones alone and is incomplete. The repertoire holds about 820,000 clones, with 80% to 95% as singletons. Sequencing was done on a sample of naive CD8+ T cells sorted from blood. The source is a man aged 25-40 years in good health.

The genes are TRBV28 and TRBJ1-5; D remains unclear. The germline V gene encodes CDR1 MDHEN and CDR2 SYDVKM. The CDR3 runs to 18 residues. Between the trimmed V and J ends, which lost 3 bases and 0 bases, there was a span of 18 bases. The CDR3 DNA follows: TGTGCCAGCAGTTTCGACCGCAGTAACACTTATAGCAATCAGCCCCAGCATTTT. Residues: CASSFDRSNTYSNQPQHF. Looking up the rest from reference TRBV28 and TRBJ1-5 gives the full variable domain: DVKVTQSSRYLVKRTGEKVFLECVQDMDHENMFWYRQDPGLGLRLIYFSYDVKMKEKGDIPEGYSVSREKKERFSLILESASTNQTSMYLCASSFDRSNTYSNQPQHFGDGTRLSIL.

The chain carries TRBV7-2 and TRBJ1-3; no definite D call. The V gene lost 5 bases and the J gene lost 2 bases, with 19 bases spanning the gap. Germline CDR1 is SGHTA and CDR2 is FQGNSA. The CDR3 runs 17 residues. The CDR3 coding sequence is TGTGCCAGCAGCCCCCCGTTTGTAGTGTCTACTGGAAACACCATATATTTT. Translation gives CASSPPFVVSTGNTIYF.

The chain carries TRBV10-2 and TRBJ1-2, with unresolved D. Trimming stripped 10 bases from V and 5 bases from J, with 11 bases between. The germline V gene encodes CDR1 WSHSY and CDR2 SAAADI. The CDR3 is made up of 11 amino acids. The CDR3 DNA is TGCGCCACACGCGGGGTTTATGGCTACACCTTC. It yields the protein CATRGVYGYTF.

This chain connects TRBV29-1 to TRBJ2-1; TRBD1 or TRBD2 may be the D gene (6 bases each). This CDR3 contains 15 residues. Germline CDR1 reads SQVTM; CDR2 reads ANQGSEA. The germline V and J ends were trimmed by 6 bases and 2 bases, with 17 bases remaining between them. The DNA for the CDR3 is TGCAGCGTGGCTCCCGGGGGCCGGACCTACAATGAGCAGTTCTTC. Encoded protein: CSVAPGGRTYNEQFF.

The chain uses TRBV7-9 and TRBJ1-1, with D possibly TRBD1 on 5 matching bases. V lost 5 bases, J lost 3 bases, and 22 bases lay in between. Per the germline V gene, CDR1 is SEHNR and CDR2 is FQNEAQ (reference sequence). There are 17 residues in the CDR3. The CDR3 region has the DNA TGTGCCAGCAGCACCTACAGGAACTTGACCCCGCACACTGAAGCTTTCTTT. Translating gives CASSTYRNLTPHTEAFF.

Only one count was recorded for this clone. The chain employs TRBV7-9 and TRBJ2-2, with D tentatively TRBD1 (6 bases). The V gene lost 3 bases and the J gene lost 2 bases, with 13 bases spanning the gap. The CDR3 extends over 16 amino acids. From germline, CDR1 is SEHNR and CDR2 FQNEAQ (reference sequence). The CDR3 DNA follows: TGTGCCAGCAGCTTCCCAACAGGGATAAACACCGGGGAGCTGTTTTTT. Protein product: CASSFPTGINTGELFF.

The genes are TRBV7-9 and TRBJ1-5; 7 bases fit TRBD1. The junction had 7 bases not matched to a gene; V was cut back by 5 bases and J by 3 bases. The CDR3 extends over 15 amino acids. Germline CDR1 and CDR2: SEHNR and FQNEAQ (reference sequence). The CDR3 DNA sequence: TGTGCCAGCAGCAACGACAGGGACTCCAATCAGCCCCAGCATTTT. Its translation is CASSNDRDSNQPQHF.

The chain links TRBV19 to TRBJ2-2; D might be TRBD1 (7 bases). Per germline, CDR1 LNHDA and CDR2 SQIVND (reference sequence). V lost 7 bases and J 0 bases, leaving 18 bases between the germline ends. The CDR3 covers 17 residues. CDR3 in amino acids: CASNLGTGTANTGELFF. CDR3 coding DNA: TGTGCCAGTAATCTAGGGACTGGGACAGCGAACACCGGGGAGCTGTTTTTT. The full variable domain, with the rest looked up from reference TRBV19 and TRBJ2-2, is DGGITQSPKYLFRKEGQNVTLSCEQNLNHDAMYWYRQDPGQGLRLIYYSQIVNDFQKGDIAEGYSVSREKKESFPLTVTSAQKNPTAFYLCASNLGTGTANTGELFFGEGSRLTVL.

This chain uses TRBV11-2 with TRBJ2-7, with D possibly being TRBD2 (5 bases). Germline V gene data show CDR1 as SGHAT and CDR2 as FQNNGV. The CDR3 consists of 14 residues. Trimming removed 6 bases at V and 5 bases at J, with 17 bases between. The CDR3 protein is CASRYTGKANEQYF. The CDR3 region has the DNA TGTGCCAGCAGGTATACCGGGAAAGCAAACGAGCAGTACTTC. The full variable domain, rest sourced from reference TRBV11-2 and TRBJ2-7, is EAGVAQSPRYKIIEKRQSVAFWCNPISGHATLYWYQQILGQGPKLLIQFQNNGVVDDSQLPKDRFSAERLKGVDSTLKIQPAKLEDSAVYLCASRYTGKANEQYFGPGTRLTVT.

V is TRBV21-1 and J is TRBJ2-6; the D call in the table, TRBD2, was not verified against the DNA. TRBV21-1 is a pseudogene. This CDR3 contains 16 residues. The CDR3, as DNA: TGTGCCAGCAGCAAAGTGCGGATCTCTGGGGCCAACGTCCTGACTTTC. Protein sequence: CASSKVRISGANVLTF.

The chain links TRBV30 to TRBJ2-1; 7 bases agree with TRBD1. V gave up 3 bases and J gave up 8 bases; unmatched junction bases: 19. Germline V lookup: CDR1 GTSNPN, CDR2 SVGIG (reference sequence). CDR3 length: 17 residues. The CDR3 spells CAWRPSPGTDYWYEQFF. DNA of the CDR3: TGTGCCTGGAGACCATCTCCCGGGACAGACTATTGGTATGAGCAGTTCTTC.

V gene TRBV5-6 combines with J gene TRBJ2-1, with 11 positions matching TRBD2. The CDR3 is 17 amino acids. Germline CDR1 and CDR2: SGHDT and YYEEEE. V was pared by 2 bases and J by 4 bases, with 8 bases of the junction left unmatched. The CDR3 sequence: CASSFITSGSLYNEQFF. CDR3 bases: TGTGCCAGCAGCTTTATTACTAGCGGGAGTTTATACAATGAGCAGTTCTTC.

For the CDR3, the DNA is TGTGCCAGCAGCTTAGGGCTAGCGGGAGGTCCTAGCACAGATACGCAGTATTTT. Protein sequence: CASSLGLAGGPSTDTQYF. The rearrangement links TRBV7-9 to TRBJ2-3, with 11 bases that match TRBD2. The J segment lost 0 bases and the V segment lost 1 base, leaving 6 bases of the junction unmatched. CDR3 size: 18 residues. Germline CDR1 and CDR2: SEHNR and FQNEAQ (reference sequence).

With regard to this clone: One end of the junction fails to match germline, which may point to a read error. This chain uses TRBV7-6 with TRBJ2-2; D is uncertain. The CDR3 is 13 amino acids. Germline V gene sequence: CDR1 SGHVS, CDR2 FNYEAQ. CDR3 loop: CASTLPNTGELFF. For the CDR3, the DNA is TGTGCCAGCACCTTACCGAACACCGGGGAGCTGTTTTTT.

The CDR3 region is CASSSPGTSNEQFF. The CDR3 DNA reads as TGTGCCAGCAGTTCCCCCGGGACTAGCAATGAGCAGTTCTTC. The chain employs TRBV28 and TRBJ2-1; 8 nucleotides align to TRBD2. V gave up 4 bases and J gave up 6 bases; unmatched junction bases: 5. Germline V lookup: CDR1 MDHEN, CDR2 SYDVKM. The CDR3 runs 14 residues.